This T cell receptor (beta chain) was recorded in a study of graft-versus-host responses after intestinal transplantation. Study information: Recipients underwent multivisceral, liver-intestinal, or isolated intestinal transplants. Among the recipients, all got anti-thymocyte globulin induction and then tacrolimus and steroids for around three years.

V trimming: 5 bases; J trimming: 6 bases; junction bases outside the gene matches: 6. Germline V gene data show CDR1 as SEHNR and CDR2 as FQNEAQ (reference sequence). This CDR3 region has 13 residues. TCRdb's table, derived via immunoSEQ multiplex PCR, lists solely in-frame clones and lacks some. The table has approximately 85,000 clones, approximately 89% seen once. A note on this clone: Its antigen is still unknown.

The sequence was collected from a human donor who was the organ donor for an intestinal transplant. The material was unstimulated CD8+ T cells sorted from spleen or lymph node cells, obtained before transplant. The rearrangement links TRBV7-9 to TRBJ2-7; the match to TRBD1 covers 8 bases. DNA for the CDR3: TGTGCCAGCAGCCCCTCAACAGGGGGCGAGCAGTACTTC. Amino acid sequence: CASSPSTGGEQYF.